The 25 T cell receptor beta chains below all came from one sample that was sequenced in a study of shared clonotypes between healthy human individuals. Sequencing was performed with immunoSEQ multiplex PCR; in TCRdb, only in-frame clones are kept and a portion is missing. The data show around 550,000 clones, with 85% to 95% seen just once and 0.11% held by the top ten. Terminally differentiated effector memory CD45RA+ cells were excluded from the naive CD8 cells, which were CD45RO-negative and positively selected for CCR7. The sample consisted of naive CD8+ T cells sorted from blood. The receptor set was obtained from a young woman in good health.

This sequence joins TRBV2 and TRBJ2-7, with 9 bases lining up with TRBD2. CDR1 and CDR2 from the germline V gene are SNHLY and FYNNEI. V dropped 7 bases and J dropped 1; count of bases not matched to a gene: 11. This CDR3 comprises 16 residues. CDR3 in amino acids: CASTGRAGGLSYEQYF. The CDR3 coding sequence is TGTGCCAGCACCGGAAGAGCGGGGGGTCTTTCCTACGAGCAGTACTTC. The variable domain in full, completed from reference TRBV2 and TRBJ2-7, reads EPEVTQTPSHQVTQMGQEVILRCVPISNHLYFYWYRQILGQKVEFLVSFYNNEISEKSEIFDDQFSVERPDGSNFTLKIRSTKLEDSAMYFCASTGRAGGLSYEQYFGPGTRLTVT.

This chain uses TRBV25-1 with TRBJ1-2, with D perhaps matching TRBD1 (6 bases). The germline V and J ends were trimmed by 0 bases and 13 bases, with 18 bases remaining between them. CDR3 length equals 14 residues. Germline V lookup: CDR1 MGHDK, CDR2 SYGVNS. For the CDR3, the DNA is TGTGCCAGCAGTGAATATGGTGGGGGCTCAAGGCGCACCTTC. Translating gives CASSEYGGGSRRTF.

Note on this clone: Other DNA sequences within the sample encode an identical CDR3. This chain joins TRBV6-5 and TRBJ1-1; D uncertain. The CDR3 length is 14 residues. CDR1 and CDR2 from the germline V gene are MNHEY and SVGAGI. V was cut by 0 bases and J by 0 bases, with 5 bases left in between. DNA for the CDR3: TGTGCCAGCAGTTACTCTTCCATGAACACTGAAGCTTTCTTT. Translation: CASSYSSMNTEAFF.

The chain joins TRBV5-6 to TRBJ1-5; TRBD1 is a possible D gene (6 bases). Trimming cost V 7 bases and J 5 bases, with 22 bases left between them. From germline, CDR1 is SGHDT and CDR2 YYEEEE. CDR3 length equals 16 residues. The CDR3 region is CASAPPANRVHQPQHF. The CDR3 DNA reads as TGTGCCAGCGCCCCGCCCGCGAACAGGGTCCATCAGCCCCAGCATTTT.

The CDR3 loop is CASSTLEIEQYF. In nucleotides, the CDR3 is TGTGCCAGCAGCACCCTGGAGATCGAGCAGTACTTC. The chain couples TRBV7-9 to TRBJ2-7; D uncertain. CDR1 SEHNR and CDR2 FQNEAQ come from the germline V gene (reference sequence). The length of the CDR3 is 12 residues. Deletions cut 5 bases from V and 6 bases from J, with 11 bases between.

The DNA for the CDR3 is TGTGCCAGCAGGGGACCGGGGGAAGAGACCCAGTACTTC. Protein sequence: CASRGPGEETQYF. V and J are TRBV28 and TRBJ2-5; possible D gene TRBD2, 6 bases. This CDR3 has 13 amino acids. Germline CDR1 and CDR2: MDHEN and SYDVKM. V was shortened by 6 bases and J by 3 bases, with 11 bases between the two germline ends.

V and J are TRBV4-1 and TRBJ1-1, with 7 bases fitting TRBD1. Germline lookup yields CDR1 MGHRA and CDR2 YSYEKL. The CDR3 has 15 residues. After removal of 4 bases from V and 0 bases from J, the junction contained 5 bases not matched to a gene. The CDR3 DNA follows: TGCGCCAGCAGCCTTGCGACAGGGCTGAACACTGAAGCTTTCTTT. This sequence encodes CASSLATGLNTEAFF.

This rearrangement joins TRBV4-1 to TRBJ2-7, with 13 positions matching TRBD2. Germline loops: CDR1 MGHRA, CDR2 YSYEKL. J was trimmed by 2 bases and V by 3 bases; bases with no gene match: 4. The CDR3 loop spans 16 amino acids. The CDR3 DNA sequence: TGCGCCAGCAGCCACGGACTAGCGGGAGCGACCTACGAGCAGTACTTC. Translation: CASSHGLAGATYEQYF.

The CDR3 region is CASSPLFNEQFF. CDR3 coding DNA: TGTGCCAGCAGCCCCTTGTTCAATGAGCAGTTCTTC. The chain employs TRBV7-9 and TRBJ2-1, with D hard to call. Per the germline V gene, CDR1 is SEHNR and CDR2 is FQNEAQ (reference sequence). The CDR3 is 12 amino acids. V lost 5 bases, J lost 6 bases, and 8 bases lay in between.

The chain uses TRBV27 and TRBJ1-5; D possibly corresponds to TRBD1 (6 bases). Germline CDR1 is MNHEY and CDR2 is SMNVEV (reference sequence). The CDR3 has 13 amino acids. The V end lost 5 bases, the J end lost 5 bases, and 10 bases lay between the germline ends. CDR3 in DNA: TGTGCCAGCAGTAAAACAGGGTATCAGCCCCAGCATTTT. Amino acid sequence: CASSKTGYQPQHF.

The genes are TRBV15 and TRBJ2-4, with TRBD2 matching over 8 bases. The CDR3 is 14 residues long. V shed 3 bases, J shed 5 bases, and the junction held 3 bases outside the gene matches. Germline V gene data show CDR1 as LNHNV and CDR2 as YYDKDF (reference sequence). CDR3 region: CATSSTSGENIQYF. The DNA of the CDR3 is TGTGCCACCAGCAGTACTAGCGGAGAAAACATTCAGTACTTC.

The chain has TRBV14 and TRBJ2-1; tentatively, D is TRBD2 (6 bases). CDR1 is SGHDN and CDR2 is FVKESK in the germline V gene. This CDR3 spans 16 amino acids. V lost 4 bases, J lost 3 bases, and 16 bases lay in between. CDR3 sequence reads: CASSPTISGLYNEQFF. DNA for the CDR3: TGTGCCAGCAGCCCGACAATTAGCGGACTCTACAATGAGCAGTTCTTC.

J is TRBJ1-1 and V is TRBV2, with D maybe TRBD1 (6 bases). In germline, CDR1 is SNHLY, CDR2 FYNNEI. V shed 4 bases and J shed 2 bases, with 11 bases lying between them. The CDR3 is 14 residues long. For the CDR3, the DNA is TGTGCCAGCAGTGCAGGACAGCTAAACACTGAAGCTTTCTTT. This encodes CASSAGQLNTEAFF.

V usage is TRBV5-1 and J usage is TRBJ2-7; tentative D call: TRBD1 (5 bases). Deletions cut 0 bases from V and 2 bases from J, with 15 bases between. This CDR3 spans 16 amino acids. Germline V gives CDR1 SGHRS, CDR2 YFSETQ. In DNA form, the CDR3 reads TGCGCCAGCAGCTTGGGTTTTAAGGGGCTTCCCTACGAGCAGTACTTC. Translating gives CASSLGFKGLPYEQYF.

The V and J genes are TRBV5-8 and TRBJ2-7; 11 nucleotides match TRBD2. V lost 4 bases to trimming and J lost 1 base; unmatched junction nucleotides: 4. The V gene's germline CDR1 is SGHTS and CDR2 YDEGEE. The CDR3 is 15 residues long. The CDR3 loop reads CASSKGLAVSYEQYF. CDR3 DNA sequence: TGTGCCAGCAGCAAGGGACTAGCGGTTTCCTACGAGCAGTACTTC.

This sequence joins TRBV27 and TRBJ2-7; 7 positions match TRBD2. The CDR3 contains 14 residues. After removal of 0 bases from V and 1 base from J, the junction contained 0 bases not matched to a gene. Germline assignment: CDR1 MNHEY and CDR2 SMNVEV (reference sequence). The CDR3 reads CASSLSAGSYEQYF. DNA for the CDR3: TGTGCCAGCAGTTTATCAGCGGGATCCTACGAGCAGTACTTC.

This sequence joins TRBV4-1 and TRBJ2-3; D is perhaps TRBD2 (6 bases). V was shortened by 4 bases and J by 0 bases, with 8 bases between the two germline ends. The CDR3 length is 14 residues. Germline-derived CDR1 and CDR2 are MGHRA and YSYEKL. For the CDR3, the DNA is TGCGCCAGCAGCCTAGCGGTTAGCACAGATACGCAGTATTTT. Its protein is CASSLAVSTDTQYF.

This clone came up once. This sequence joins TRBV5-1 and TRBJ2-5; D unresolved. Trimming cost V 1 base and J 1 base, with 8 bases left between them. CDR3 length: 14 residues. Germline loops: CDR1 SGHRS, CDR2 YFSETQ. DNA for the CDR3: TGCGCCAGCAGCTTGCTTCCGGGCCAAGAGACCCAGTACTTC. Translation: CASSLLPGQETQYF.

The rearrangement uses TRBV28 and TRBJ2-7; D is ambiguous. Germline lookup yields CDR1 MDHEN and CDR2 SYDVKM. With 2 bases removed from V and 4 bases from J, the gap between germline ends came to 15 bases. CDR3 size: 15 residues. The CDR3 nucleotides read TGTGCCAGCAGTTTAGGTTGGGCCTGGGGATACGAGCAGTACTTC. Amino acid sequence: CASSLGWAWGYEQYF.

The gene calls are TRBV15 and TRBJ2-1; maybe TRBD1 (6 bases). Trimming removed 0 bases at V and 5 bases at J, with 11 bases between. The germline V gene encodes CDR1 LNHNV and CDR2 YYDKDF (reference sequence). The length of the CDR3 is 15 residues. The CDR3 is CATSREGGRNNEQFF. The CDR3, as DNA: TGTGCCACCAGCAGAGAAGGGGGAAGAAACAATGAGCAGTTCTTC. The full variable domain, rest sourced from reference TRBV15 and TRBJ2-1, is DAMVIQNPRYQVTQFGKPVTLSCSQTLNHNVMYWYQQKSSQAPKLLFHYYDKDFNNEADTPDNFQSRRPNTSFCFLDIRSPGLGDTAMYLCATSREGGRNNEQFFGPGTRLTVL.

The chain is built from TRBV7-8 and TRBJ1-2, with D perhaps matching TRBD1 (6 bases). The V gene's germline CDR1 is SGHVS and CDR2 FQNEAQ. This CDR3 contains 15 residues. V lost 0 bases, J lost 6 bases, and 14 bases lay in between. Written as DNA, the CDR3 is TGTGCCAGCAGCTTAGCCCGGCAGGGGAAGGATGGCTACACCTTC. Protein product: CASSLARQGKDGYTF.

In its sample, this clone was seen once. V usage is TRBV7-9 and J usage is TRBJ2-2; D possibly corresponds to TRBD1 (6 bases). This CDR3 is built from 17 residues. CDR1 SEHNR and CDR2 FQNEAQ come from the germline V gene (reference sequence). The V gene lost 5 bases and the J gene lost 2 bases, with 18 bases spanning the gap. CDR3 sequence: CASSPKAGDPNTGELFF. CDR3 sequence (DNA): TGTGCCAGCAGCCCCAAGGCAGGGGATCCAAACACCGGGGAGCTGTTTTTT.

Turning to this clone: This sample also contains other DNA sequences that code for the same CDR3. The rearrangement links TRBV11-2 to TRBJ1-3; unclear D gene. The CDR3 totals 14 residues. V lost 1 base and J lost 1, with 5 bases in between. Germline CDR1 reads SGHAT; CDR2 reads FQNNGV. In DNA form, the CDR3 reads TGTGCCAGCAGCTTAGGCGGGTCTGGAAACACCATATATTTT. Translating it yields CASSLGGSGNTIYF.

CDR3 in amino acids: CASSPQDANYEQYF. For the CDR3, the DNA is TGTGCCAGCAGCCCTCAGGACGCAAACTACGAGCAGTACTTC. This chain connects TRBV7-8 to TRBJ2-7; D is ambiguous. Trimming took off 5 bases at V and 3 bases at J, with 14 bases between the two ends. CDR1 and CDR2 (germline): SGHVS, FQNEAQ. The CDR3 is 14 residues long. The variable domain in full, completed from reference TRBV7-8 and TRBJ2-7, reads GAGVSQSPRYKVAKRGQDVALRCDPISGHVSLFWYQQALGQGPEFLTYFQNEAQLDKSGLPSDRFFAERPEGSVSTLKIQRTQQEDSAVYLCASSPQDANYEQYFGPGTRLTVT.

This sequence joins TRBV28 and TRBJ2-1; D not resolved. The V and J ends lost 2 bases and 4 bases respectively, with 6 bases between them. CDR3 length: 13 amino acids. The germline CDR1 and CDR2 sequences are MDHEN and SYDVKM. CDR3 sequence reads: CASSLLGYNEQFF. The CDR3 DNA reads as TGTGCCAGCAGTTTACTAGGTTACAATGAGCAGTTCTTC.